These 18 T cell receptor beta chains were all obtained from the same sample, sequenced in a study of sequential checkpoint blockade in melanoma. Treatment defined: randomized to nivolumab then ipilimumab (arm A) or the reverse (arm B). TCRdb's table, derived via immunoSEQ multiplex PCR, lists solely in-frame clones and lacks some. The sample has 5,000 to 6,500 clones; 15% to 20% are singletons. The sequences come from tumor tissue (inferred from file names), collected from a patient given nivolumab and ipilimumab in sequence. These receptors were obtained from a human donor with melanoma.

The CDR3 region has the DNA TGTGCCTGGAGCCGATCATCCCAGGGCTGGGGCTACACCTTC. Residues: CAWSRSSQGWGYTF. The V gene is TRBV30, the J gene TRBJ1-2, with D tentatively TRBD1 (5 bases). The CDR3 extends over 14 amino acids. Trimming removed 3 bases from V and 8 bases from J, with 19 bases in between. The germline V gene has CDR1 GTSNPN and CDR2 SVGIG (reference sequence).

The table lists this clone with many counts. The chain combines TRBV7-2 with TRBJ1-1; D is undetermined. Germline lookup yields CDR1 SGHTA and CDR2 FQGNSA. The CDR3 runs to 13 residues. Trimming took off 1 base at V and 1 base at J, with 4 bases between the two ends. The CDR3 sequence is CASSLVGNTEAFF. In nucleotides, the CDR3 is TGTGCCAGCAGCTTAGTGGGGAACACTGAAGCTTTCTTT.

This clone rates as large. J is TRBJ1-1 and V is TRBV9; D gene unclear. This CDR3 has 13 residues. Per the germline V gene, CDR1 is SGDLS and CDR2 is YYNGEE. Trimming removed 4 bases from V and 3 bases from J, with 10 bases in between. The DNA of the CDR3 is TGTGCCAGCAGCCTTTGGGATTACACTGAAGCTTTCTTT. It codes for CASSLWDYTEAFF.

The chain links TRBV14 to TRBJ2-5; TRBD1 aligns across 11 bases. CDR3 length: 16 amino acids. V was pared by 4 bases and J by 4 bases, with 8 bases of the junction left unmatched. Germline CDR1 SGHDN, CDR2 FVKESK. This CDR3 reads CASSPKDRGLGETQYF. In nucleotides, the CDR3 is TGTGCCAGCAGCCCAAAGGACAGGGGGCTGGGAGAGACCCAGTACTTC.

The table lists this clone with many counts. The V call is TRBV11-3, the J call TRBJ2-1; either TRBD1 or TRBD2 may fit D (5 bases each). The CDR3 spans 14 residues. Germline CDR1 is SGHNT and CDR2 is YENEEA. Trimming removed 5 bases at V and 7 bases at J, with 15 bases between. The CDR3 coding sequence is TGTGCCAGCAGCCACCGGGACCACCGGAATGAGCAGTTCTTC. It encodes CASSHRDHRNEQFF.

This clone occurred a few times. The CDR3 reads CASTDRGAGTYEQYF. The CDR3 nucleotides read TGTGCCAGTACCGATAGAGGGGCAGGAACTTACGAGCAGTACTTC. V gene TRBV19 combines with J gene TRBJ2-7; D tentatively reads TRBD1 or TRBD2 (5 bases each). The CDR3 is made up of 15 amino acids. Germline CDR1 and CDR2: LNHDA and SQIVND (reference sequence). The V end was cut by 7 bases, the J end by 4 bases, with 20 bases between.

The rearrangement uses TRBV18 and TRBJ1-6; TRBD1 might be the D (5 bases). There are 15 residues in the CDR3. V lost 6 bases and J lost 7, with 16 bases in between. Germline CDR1 reads KGHSH; CDR2 reads LQKENI. As DNA, the CDR3 is TGTGCCAGCTCCCCAAGGGACGACCGGAATTCACCCCTCCACTTT. Translating gives CASSPRDDRNSPLHF.

The J gene is TRBJ2-6, the V gene TRBV30, with D uncertain. The germline CDR1 and CDR2 sequences are GTSNPN and SVGIG (reference sequence). The CDR3 contains 15 residues. V was pared by 1 base and J by 0 bases, with 7 bases between. The CDR3 DNA is TGTGCCTGGAGTGGGTCGGCCTCTGGGGCCAACGTCCTGACTTTC. Its translation: CAWSGSASGANVLTF.

This clone occurred many times. Other DNA sequences in the same sample also yield this CDR3. V and J are TRBV11-3 and TRBJ1-5; 9 nucleotides agree with TRBD1. CDR1 and CDR2 from the germline V gene are SGHNT and YENEEA. The J segment lost 0 bases and the V segment lost 6 bases, leaving 9 bases of the junction unmatched. The CDR3 consists of 17 residues. The CDR3 DNA reads TGTGCCAGCAGTGCCGGGACAGGGAGCTATAGCAATCAGCCCCAGCATTTT. Amino acid sequence: CASSAGTGSYSNQPQHF.

This clone counts as medium-sized. J is TRBJ1-2 and V is TRBV11-3, with 7 bases identical to TRBD1. V shed 7 bases and J 0 bases; nucleotides not matched to a gene: 8. Looked up from germline, CDR1 is SGHNT and CDR2 is YENEEA. The CDR3 sequence is 15 residues long. CDR3 sequence reads: CASIQGQTANYGYTF. The DNA for the CDR3 is TGTGCCAGCATCCAGGGACAGACCGCTAACTATGGCTACACCTTC.

This clone has a handful of counts. The V call is TRBV30, the J call TRBJ1-6, with TRBD1 as a possible D gene (5 bases). Germline-derived CDR1 and CDR2 are GTSNPN and SVGIG (reference sequence). The V end was cut by 0 bases, the J end by 9 bases, with 12 bases between. CDR3 size: 14 residues. CDR3 region: CAWSVGGRGSPLHF. In DNA form, the CDR3 reads TGTGCCTGGAGTGTCGGGGGGAGGGGTTCACCCCTCCACTTT.

This clone was picked up a small number of times. V and J are TRBV6-8 and TRBJ1-5, with TRBD1 as a possible D gene (5 bases). Germline assignment: CDR1 MNHGY and CDR2 SAAAGT. The V end was cut by 2 bases, the J end by 3 bases, with 11 bases between. The length of the CDR3 is 15 residues. CDR3 in amino acids: CASSYTGNPNQPQHF. The CDR3 DNA reads TGTGCCAGCAGTTACACAGGCAACCCCAATCAGCCCCAGCATTTT.

The table lists this clone with many counts. This chain connects TRBV6-8 to TRBJ2-7; the D gene is possibly TRBD2 (6 bases). Trimming cost V 8 bases and J 4 bases, with 12 bases left between them. Germline CDR1 MNHGY, CDR2 SAAAGT. The length of the CDR3 is 12 residues. Here the CDR3 reads CASGGALYEQYF. CDR3 coding DNA: TGTGCCAGCGGCGGGGCGTTATACGAGCAGTACTTC.

The J gene is TRBJ1-1, the V gene TRBV6-8; no firm D call. The CDR3 covers 15 residues. The germline V gene encodes CDR1 MNHGY and CDR2 SAAAGT. The V end lost 0 bases, the J end lost 2 bases, and 10 bases lay between the germline ends. DNA for the CDR3: TGTGCCAGCAGTTACTCGATAGGCAAAAACACTGAAGCTTTCTTT. It yields the protein CASSYSIGKNTEAFF.

Only a few counts were recorded for this clone. V usage is TRBV7-8 and J usage is TRBJ2-1; 7 bases are a match to TRBD1. The V and J ends lost 5 bases and 4 bases, in that order; junction bases with no gene match: 5. CDR3 length equals 14 residues. The germline CDR1 and CDR2 sequences are SGHVS and FQNEAQ. The CDR3 nucleotides read TGTGCCAGCAGCCCCGACAGGGCTTACAATGAGCAGTTCTTC. Its protein is CASSPDRAYNEQFF.

The chain is built from TRBV5-1 and TRBJ1-5, with D maybe TRBD1 (6 bases). V was trimmed by 0 bases and J by 5 bases, leaving 9 bases between them. Looked up from germline, CDR1 is SGHRS and CDR2 is YFSETQ. This CDR3 spans 14 amino acids. The CDR3 DNA follows: TGCGCCAGCAGCTTGGAAGCAGGGGATCAGCCCCAGCATTTT. It encodes CASSLEAGDQPQHF.

This clone is deemed medium-sized. The DNA for the CDR3 is TGCAGCGTTGAAGGGCAGGGACCTGGAAACACCATATATTTT. This sequence encodes CSVEGQGPGNTIYF. V is TRBV29-1 and J is TRBJ1-3, with a tentative D call TRBD1 (5 bases). V dropped 1 base and J dropped 2 bases, with 9 bases sitting between them. CDR1 SQVTM and CDR2 ANQGSEA come from the germline V gene. The CDR3 extends over 14 amino acids.

This clone was recorded a few times. The CDR3 DNA reads TGTGCCAGCAGGCCGCAGCGGGGGGCGGGGGCAGATACGCAGTATTTT. This encodes CASRPQRGAGADTQYF. This chain joins TRBV6-8 and TRBJ2-3; 9 bases agree with TRBD2. Per the germline V gene, CDR1 is MNHGY and CDR2 is SAAAGT. Trimming took 6 bases from V and 4 from J; bases not matched to a gene: 11. CDR3 length: 16 residues.